A selection of T cell receptor beta chains follows, all from one sample in a study of blood T cell repertoires in COVID-19. TCRdb's table, derived via immunoSEQ multiplex PCR, lists solely in-frame clones and lacks some. The sample has approximately 120,000 clones, 69% seen once; the top ten hold 2% to 2.5%. Sequenced material: peripheral blood. These receptors originate from a woman aged 70 to 79 with acute or convalescent COVID-19. CDR3s include the opening cysteine and the closing phenylalanine or tryptophan. A D gene is named only where the DNA matches it firmly. Clone size is stated in some rows and not others, as once, few, many or a class when expanded.

D gene	clone size	V gene	J gene	CDR3 protein	CDR3 DNA
TRBD1	.	TRBV5-1	TRBJ2-5	CASSSQGVQETQYF	TGCGCCAGCAGCTCACAGGGGGTGCAAGAGACCCAGTACTTC
TRBD1	few	TRBV5-1	TRBJ2-6	CASSAWDRAGANVLTF	TGCGCCAGCAGCGCCTGGGACAGGGCTGGGGCCAACGTCCTGACTTTC
TRBD1	.	TRBV28	TRBJ2-2	CASSLSTGRTGELFF	TGTGCCAGCAGTTTGTCGACAGGGCGCACCGGGGAGCTGTTTTTT
.	.	TRBV9	TRBJ1-4	CASSSRRGENEKLFF	TGTGCCAGCAGTTCAAGGCGGGGGGAAAATGAAAAACTGTTTTTT
.	.	TRBV27	TRBJ2-1	CASSWRAYNEQFF	TGTGCCAGCAGTTGGAGGGCCTACAATGAGCAGTTCTTC
TRBD1	.	TRBV9	TRBJ1-4	CASSVGTGNEKLFF	TGTGCCAGCAGCGTAGGGACAGGAAATGAAAAACTGTTTTTT
.	.	TRBV7-8	TRBJ1-1	CASSLAGNQNTEAFF	TGTGCCAGCAGCTTAGCGGGCAATCAGAACACTGAAGCTTTCTTT
.	few	TRBV5-1	TRBJ2-3	CASSPAGIRIDTQYF	TGCGCCAGCAGTCCCGCGGGTATCCGGATAGATACGCAGTATTTT
TRBD1	once	TRBV5-1	TRBJ1-4	CASSPGQVGGKLFF	TGCGCCAGCAGTCCCGGACAGGTGGGCGGAAAACTGTTTTTT
.	.	TRBV5-1	TRBJ1-2	CASSLAISGVSYGYTF	TGCGCCAGCAGCTTGGCCATTTCGGGGGTTTCCTATGGCTACACCTTC
TRBD1	few	TRBV6-5	TRBJ1-1	CASRGTGQAGRAFF	TGTGCCAGCAGGGGGACAGGACAGGCCGGGAGAGCTTTCTTT
TRBD1	.	TRBV7-9	TRBJ1-3	CASRITGEPGNTIYF	TGTGCCAGCAGAATTACAGGGGAACCTGGAAACACCATATATTTT
TRBD1	.	TRBV5-4	TRBJ2-7	CASSPAGTGAREQYF	TGTGCCAGCAGCCCAGCCGGGACAGGGGCTCGCGAGCAGTACTTC
.	few	TRBV9	TRBJ1-2	CASSVGPDGYTF	TGTGCCAGCAGCGTAGGCCCGGATGGCTACACCTTC
.	.	TRBV12-3/TRBV12-4	TRBJ1-1	CASSQYRNTEAFF	TGTGCCAGCAGTCAATATAGGAACACTGAAGCTTTCTTT
.	.	TRBV5-1	TRBJ1-3	CASSSAGVTGNTIYF	TGCGCCAGCAGCTCTGCGGGGGTTACTGGAAACACCATATATTTT
TRBD1	.	TRBV3-1/TRBV3-2	TRBJ1-4	CASSQGTGGDEKLFF	TGTGCCAGCAGCCAAGGGACAGGGGGAGATGAAAAACTGTTTTTT
.	.	TRBV19	TRBJ1-1	CASSPTQRNTEAFF	TGTGCCAGTAGTCCGACACAGAGGAACACTGAAGCTTTCTTT
.	.	TRBV6-2/TRBV6-3	TRBJ2-3	CASSKPTERTQYF	TGTGCCAGCAGTAAACCGACAGAGCGTACGCAGTATTTT
.	.	TRBV20-1	TRBJ1-1	CSAQENTEAFF	TGCAGTGCTCAGGAGAACACTGAAGCTTTCTTT
TRBD2	once	TRBV5-4	TRBJ2-1	CASSRYGPSGGSEQFF	TGTGCCAGCAGCCGTTATGGCCCTAGCGGGGGTAGCGAGCAGTTCTTC
TRBD1	.	TRBV18	TRBJ1-5	CASSLRQGAQPQHF	TGTGCCAGCTCACTGCGACAGGGAGCCCAGCCCCAGCATTTT
TRBD1	few	TRBV7-2	TRBJ2-7	CASSSRPPQGNEQYF	TGTGCCAGCAGCTCAAGGCCACCACAGGGGAACGAGCAGTACTTC
.	.	TRBV29-1	TRBJ2-6	CSVQVAGANVLTF	TGCAGCGTACAGGTCGCTGGGGCCAACGTCCTGACTTTC
.	once	TRBV2	TRBJ1-1	CASRLLLTGDTEAFF	TGTGCCAGCAGACTCCTCCTGACGGGGGACACTGAAGCTTTCTTT
.	.	TRBV19	TRBJ1-3	CASSIRGPGNTIYF	TGTGCCAGTAGTATCAGGGGACCTGGAAACACCATATATTTT
TRBD1	many	TRBV7-9	TRBJ2-7	CASSLGQGAYEQYF	TGTGCCAGCAGCTTGGGACAGGGGGCCTACGAGCAGTACTTC
.	.	TRBV19	TRBJ2-7	CASSIQGGSYEQYF	TGTGCCAGTAGTATTCAAGGCGGCTCCTACGAGCAGTACTTC
.	.	TRBV28	TRBJ2-3	CASSFQRVRADTQYF	TGTGCCAGCAGTTTCCAGAGGGTCCGGGCAGATACGCAGTATTTT
.	few	TRBV6-2/TRBV6-3	TRBJ1-3	CASSYGGTGNTIYF	TGTGCCAGCAGTTACGGCGGGACTGGAAACACCATATATTTT
.	.	TRBV2	TRBJ2-2	CASSRRGRTNTGELFF	TGTGCCAGCAGTCGGCGGGGCAGAACTAACACCGGGGAGCTGTTTTTT
.	.	TRBV9	TRBJ2-1	CASSVVAGPYNEQFF	TGTGCCAGCAGCGTAGTGGCGGGGCCCTACAATGAGCAGTTCTTC
.	few	TRBV9	TRBJ2-2	CASSARGQGFTGELFF	TGTGCCAGCAGCGCGCGGGGTCAAGGGTTCACCGGGGAGCTGTTTTTT
TRBD2	few	TRBV4-3	TRBJ2-3	CASSQDGVAGVIDTQYF	TGCGCCAGCAGCCAAGACGGGGTAGCGGGGGTTATAGATACGCAGTATTTT
TRBD1	.	TRBV7-9	TRBJ2-3	CASSLSGTGDYTQYF	TGTGCCAGCAGCTTATCCGGGACAGGAGATTATACGCAGTATTTT
TRBD1	.	TRBV7-3	TRBJ2-1	CASSPTMDRYNEQFF	TGTGCCAGCAGCCCTACCATGGACAGGTACAATGAGCAGTTCTTC
.	.	TRBV19	TRBJ1-5	CASNRRGDQPQHF	TGTGCCAGTAATAGGAGGGGAGATCAGCCCCAGCATTTT
TRBD1	few	TRBV7-2	TRBJ1-3	CASSLVQGAGNTIYF	TGTGCCAGCAGCTTAGTGCAGGGGGCAGGAAACACCATATATTTT
TRBD1	.	TRBV7-2	TRBJ1-2	CASSLMDRGPQFGGYTF	TGTGCCAGCAGCTTGATGGACAGGGGCCCACAGTTCGGGGGCTACACCTTC
TRBD1	.	TRBV3-1/TRBV3-2	TRBJ2-2	CASSQGQGAGTGELFF	TGTGCCAGCAGCCAAGGACAGGGCGCCGGCACCGGGGAGCTGTTTTTT
.	.	TRBV6-6	TRBJ1-5	CASSYDSHNQPQHF	TGTGCCAGCAGTTACGACAGTCACAATCAGCCCCAGCATTTT
TRBD1	few	TRBV28	TRBJ2-5	CASSTRNRGQETQYF	TGTGCCAGCAGTACACGAAACAGGGGCCAAGAGACCCAGTACTTC
TRBD2	once	TRBV7-7	TRBJ2-2	CASSPGLAGGRTGELFF	TGTGCTAGCAGCCCGGGACTAGCGGGAGGGCGGACCGGGGAGCTGTTTTTT
TRBD1	.	TRBV28	TRBJ1-2	CASSLGQGSYGYTF	TGTGCCAGCAGTTTAGGACAGGGGTCCTATGGCTACACCTTC